This entry lists 27 T cell receptor beta chains sequenced from one sample in a study of OX40 agonist ivuxolimab in advanced cancers. Produced via immunoSEQ multiplex PCR; TCRdb's table is partial and in-frame only. The data show some 80,000 clones, about 90% seen once. The sequencing here drew on CD4+ or CD8+ T cells sorted from blood, taken in a trial of the OX40 agonist ivuxolimab. These receptors were obtained from an adult with an advanced solid tumor such as melanoma, head and neck, liver or kidney cancer.

This rearrangement joins TRBV4-2 to TRBJ2-6, with 8 bases matching TRBD1. After removal of 3 bases from V and 0 bases from J, the junction contained 7 bases not matched to a gene. Germline V gene sequence: CDR1 LGHNA, CDR2 YNFKEQ. The CDR3 extends over 18 amino acids. CDR3 sequence reads: CASSQGRGQASGANVLTF. CDR3 nucleotide sequence: TGTGCCAGCAGCCAGGGAAGGGGACAGGCCTCTGGGGCCAACGTCCTGACTTTC.

This clone appeared once. The chain has TRBV7-9 and TRBJ1-1; maybe TRBD1 (5 bases). Germline V gives CDR1 SEHNR, CDR2 FQNEAQ (reference sequence). The CDR3 has 15 residues. V lost 5 bases, J lost 0 bases, and 13 bases lay in between. The CDR3 here is CASSLRGLVNTEAFF. The CDR3 coding sequence is TGTGCCAGCAGCCTCCGGGGGTTGGTGAACACTGAAGCTTTCTTT.

The chain employs TRBV4-1 and TRBJ2-3, with D possibly TRBD2 on 5 matching bases. Trimming pared 1 base from V and 0 bases from J, leaving 14 bases between. The CDR3 spans 17 residues. Germline V gives CDR1 MGHRA, CDR2 YSYEKL. CDR3 bases: TGCGCCAGCAGCCAAGGCACGGGATATCTCAGCACAGATACGCAGTATTTT. Translating it yields CASSQGTGYLSTDTQYF.

The count of this clone is one. The chain is built from TRBV18 and TRBJ1-1; D ambiguous. In germline, CDR1 is KGHSH, CDR2 LQKENI. The CDR3 extends over 15 amino acids. V was cut by 3 bases and J by 0 bases, with 11 bases left in between. The CDR3 sequence: CASSPARSLNTEAFF. DNA for the CDR3: TGTGCCAGCTCACCCGCTCGTTCCCTGAACACTGAAGCTTTCTTT.

The chain carries TRBV5-6 and TRBJ2-5; TRBD2 aligns across 10 bases. The DNA end is more similar to TRBJ2-7, so the J call may be wrong. CDR1 and CDR2 from the germline V gene are SGHDT and YYEEEE. This CDR3 has 18 amino acids. The DNA for the CDR3 is TGTGCCAGCAGCGAACGCCTAGCGGGGGCCCCAAGCTCCTACGAGCAGTACTTC. Protein: CASSERLAGAPSSYEQYF.

A single count supports this clone. The chain couples TRBV11-2 to TRBJ2-1, with D unclear. Germline V gives CDR1 SGHAT, CDR2 FQNNGV. The ends were cut back, 4 bases at V and 2 bases at J, with 12 bases in the middle. This CDR3 region has 15 residues. CDR3 amino acids: CASSSTMQTYNEQFF. CDR3 sequence (DNA): TGTGCCAGCAGCTCCACGATGCAGACCTACAATGAGCAGTTCTTC. Filled out from reference TRBV11-2 and TRBJ2-1, the complete variable domain reads EAGVAQSPRYKIIEKRQSVAFWCNPISGHATLYWYQQILGQGPKLLIQFQNNGVVDDSQLPKDRFSAERLKGVDSTLKIQPAKLEDSAVYLCASSSTMQTYNEQFFGPGTRLTVL.

This clone came up a few times. The chain couples TRBV5-1 to TRBJ2-5, with D unclear. The CDR3 totals 16 residues. The V gene's germline CDR1 is SGHRS and CDR2 YFSETQ. Trimming pared 3 bases from V and 5 bases from J, leaving 20 bases between. The CDR3 coding sequence is TGCGCCAGCAGCTCCAAACCCCCCGGTTTGGGGGAGACCCAGTACTTC. This translates into CASSSKPPGLGETQYF.

CDR3: CASSVGDNQPQHF. The CDR3 nucleotides read TGTGCCAGCAGCGTCGGAGACAATCAGCCCCAGCATTTT. The chain employs TRBV9 and TRBJ1-5; D unresolved. Germline values: CDR1 SGDLS, CDR2 YYNGEE. This CDR3 spans 13 amino acids. With 2 bases removed from V and 3 bases from J, the gap between germline ends came to 6 bases.

The chain couples TRBV7-6 to TRBJ2-5, with D possibly being TRBD1 (5 bases). The end of the DNA is better explained by TRBJ2-7, so the J call may be wrong. This CDR3 region has 14 residues. Germline V CDR1 and CDR2: SGHVS, FNYEAQ. The CDR3 loop is CASSADTYSYEQYF. The CDR3 DNA reads as TGTGCCAGCAGCGCGGACACCTACTCCTACGAGCAGTACTTC.

For this clone: At one end, the junction sequence differs from germline, possibly due to a read error. At the DNA level, this CDR3 is encoded by other sequences in the same sample as well. The chain has TRBV2 and TRBJ1-1; the D is unclear. CDR3 size: 13 residues. Germline values: CDR1 SNHLY, CDR2 FYNNEI. The CDR3 loop reads CASSDVVNTEAFF. CDR3 nucleotides: TGTGCCAGCAGCGATGTGGTGAATACTGAAGCTTTCTTT.

This chain joins TRBV2 and TRBJ1-4; tentatively, D is TRBD1 (6 bases). The CDR3 has 14 amino acids. Trimming pared 6 bases from V and 7 bases from J, leaving 15 bases between. Germline assignment: CDR1 SNHLY and CDR2 FYNNEI. Written as DNA, the CDR3 is TGTGCCAGCAGGGAACCGGGGGCCGGTGAAAAACTGTTTTTT. Its translation: CASREPGAGEKLFF.

The CDR3 sequence is CASSLGQGEGETQYF. CDR3 sequence (DNA): TGCGCCAGCAGCTTGGGACAGGGGGAAGGAGAGACCCAGTACTTC. This sequence joins TRBV5-1 and TRBJ2-5, with TRBD1 matching over 9 bases. This CDR3 is 15 amino acids long. V trimming: 0 bases; J trimming: 4 bases; junction bases outside the gene matches: 4. The germline V gene encodes CDR1 SGHRS and CDR2 YFSETQ. The full variable domain, its missing parts supplied by reference TRBV5-1 and TRBJ2-5, is KAGVTQTPRYLIKTRGQQVTLSCSPISGHRSVSWYQQTPGQGLQFLFEYFSETQRNKGNFPGRFSGRQFSNSRSEMNVSTLELGDSALYLCASSLGQGEGETQYFGPGTRLLVL.

The rearrangement uses TRBV6-5 and TRBJ2-5; D is ambiguous. In germline, CDR1 is MNHEY, CDR2 SVGAGI. The V end was cut by 2 bases, the J end by 2 bases, with 12 bases between. CDR3 size: 15 residues. CDR3 loop: CASSYRMAGQETQYF. The CDR3 coding sequence is TGTGCCAGCAGTTACCGAATGGCAGGACAAGAGACCCAGTACTTC.

The chain recombines TRBV5-1 with TRBJ2-7; 10 bases line up with TRBD1. The CDR3 runs to 13 residues. The ends lost 4 bases at V and 6 bases at J; junction bases unmatched: 4. Germline V gene data show CDR1 as SGHRS and CDR2 as YFSETQ. The CDR3 nucleotides read TGCGCCAGCAGCCTGGGACAGGGGCGCGAGCAGTACTTC. Translating gives CASSLGQGREQYF.

The chain couples TRBV2 to TRBJ1-1; D is ambiguous. Trimming took off 8 bases at V and 3 bases at J, with 13 bases between the two ends. Germline CDR1 and CDR2: SNHLY and FYNNEI. The length of the CDR3 is 13 residues. The CDR3 reads CASGREMDTEAFF. As DNA, the CDR3 is TGTGCCAGCGGGAGGGAAATGGACACTGAAGCTTTCTTT.

This clone was seen once. This CDR3 reads CASSYLQRVDIQYF. CDR3 nucleotide sequence: TGTGCCAGCAGTTACTTGCAGAGGGTAGACATTCAGTACTTC. The gene calls are TRBV2 and TRBJ2-4; D is perhaps TRBD2 (5 bases). This CDR3 spans 14 amino acids. V lost 5 bases and J lost 8, with 16 bases in between. Germline V CDR1 and CDR2: SNHLY, FYNNEI.

The chain is built from TRBV6-4 and TRBJ2-3, with D perhaps given as TRBD1 or TRBD2 (6 bases each). This CDR3 is built from 16 residues. Germline CDR1 is MRHNA and CDR2 is SNTAGT. V was trimmed by 0 bases and J by 5 bases, leaving 15 bases between them. The CDR3 DNA sequence: TGTGCCAGCAGTGACTCGACGGCGGAGGGGGGAGATACGCAGTATTTT. Its translation: CASSDSTAEGGDTQYF.

This clone came up a few times. The chain uses TRBV30 and TRBJ1-5; a possible D gene is TRBD1 (5 bases). The length of the CDR3 is 13 residues. V was cut by 7 bases and J by 2 bases, with 12 bases left in between. Germline V gene sequence: CDR1 GTSNPN, CDR2 SVGIG (reference sequence). Written as DNA, the CDR3 is TGTGCCTCCAGCAGGGAGGGCAATCAGCCCCAGCATTTT. Amino acids: CASSREGNQPQHF.

The chain combines TRBV5-4 with TRBJ1-3, with no clear D. This CDR3 comprises 14 residues. Germline V gives CDR1 SGHNT, CDR2 YYREEE (reference sequence). Trimming removed 1 base from V and 2 bases from J, with 7 bases in between. The CDR3: CASSLKGTGNTIYF. The CDR3 nucleotides read TGTGCCAGCAGCTTGAAGGGTACTGGAAACACCATATATTTT.

The gene calls are TRBV12-2 and TRBJ1-5. TRBV12-2 is annotated as a pseudogene. The CDR3 runs 18 residues. CDR3 nucleotides: TGTGCAAGTCGCTTATTGGTAACCCCGAAATATCGCAATCAGCCCCAGCATTTT. Translated: CASRLLVTPKYRNQPQHF.

The chain joins TRBV19 to TRBJ2-2; D call uncertain. V was cut by 5 bases and J by 6 bases, with 10 bases left in between. The CDR3 totals 13 residues. The germline CDR1 and CDR2 sequences are LNHDA and SQIVND (reference sequence). The chain's CDR3 is CASSPQAPGELFF. CDR3 coding DNA: TGTGCCAGTAGTCCCCAGGCCCCCGGGGAGCTGTTTTTT. The full variable domain, completed using reference TRBV19 and TRBJ2-2, is DGGITQSPKYLFRKEGQNVTLSCEQNLNHDAMYWYRQDPGQGLRLIYYSQIVNDFQKGDIAEGYSVSREKKESFPLTVTSAQKNPTAFYLCASSPQAPGELFFGEGSRLTVL.

This rearrangement joins TRBV5-1 to TRBJ1-5; tentative D call: TRBD1 (6 bases). Germline loops: CDR1 SGHRS, CDR2 YFSETQ. The V gene lost 0 bases and the J gene lost 3 bases, with 10 bases spanning the gap. The CDR3 sequence is 15 residues long. The CDR3 loop is CASSLGGGINQPQHF. DNA for the CDR3: TGCGCCAGCAGCTTGGGAGGGGGGATCAATCAGCCCCAGCATTTT. The variable domain in full, completed from reference TRBV5-1 and TRBJ1-5, reads KAGVTQTPRYLIKTRGQQVTLSCSPISGHRSVSWYQQTPGQGLQFLFEYFSETQRNKGNFPGRFSGRQFSNSRSEMNVSTLELGDSALYLCASSLGGGINQPQHFGDGTRLSIL.

To note about this clone: The junction differs from germline at one of its ends, possibly a read error. CDR3 in DNA: TGTGCTAGCAGCTCCACTAGCCCGGAGACCCAGTACTTC. Amino acid sequence: CASSSTSPETQYF. V usage is TRBV7-7 and J usage is TRBJ2-5, with D tentatively TRBD2 (6 bases). The CDR3 runs 13 residues. Germline V gene sequence: CDR1 SSHAT, CDR2 FNYEAQ (reference sequence).

J is TRBJ1-2 and V is TRBV5-4; 7 nucleotides line up with TRBD1. Unmatched junction bases numbered 8, after V lost 1 base and J lost 5 bases. Germline lookup yields CDR1 SGHNT and CDR2 YYREEE (reference sequence). The CDR3 runs to 15 residues. CDR3 DNA sequence: TGTGCCAGCAGCTTGACCCGACAGGGAGGGTATGGCTACACCTTC. Its protein is CASSLTRQGGYGYTF.

This rearrangement joins TRBV18 to TRBJ1-2; the match to TRBD1 covers 9 bases. J lost 8 bases, V lost 3 bases, and 7 bases had no gene match. CDR1 is KGHSH and CDR2 is LQKENI in the germline V gene. The CDR3 has 14 residues. Written as DNA, the CDR3 is TGTGCCAGCTCACCCCTAGGACAGGGGATGGGCTACACCTTC. This translates into CASSPLGQGMGYTF.

The chain uses TRBV19 and TRBJ2-7; 8 positions match TRBD2. Trimming removed 3 bases from V and 2 bases from J; junction bases left unmatched: 9. The CDR3 is made up of 16 amino acids. Germline assignment: CDR1 LNHDA and CDR2 SQIVND (reference sequence). CDR3 sequence (DNA): TGTGCCAGTAGTATCGGGAGGGGCGGCTTAACCTACGAGCAGTACTTC. Residues: CASSIGRGGLTYEQYF.

This clone came up once. The CDR3 coding sequence is TGTGCCACCAGCAGGGGACTAGCTGGCGAGACCCAGTACTTC. Translating gives CATSRGLAGETQYF. This chain links TRBV15 with TRBJ2-5, with 9 bases fitting TRBD2. Germline loops: CDR1 LNHNV, CDR2 YYDKDF (reference sequence). Trimming at V came to 3 bases and at J to 5 bases, leaving 4 bases not matched to a gene. The CDR3 totals 14 residues.